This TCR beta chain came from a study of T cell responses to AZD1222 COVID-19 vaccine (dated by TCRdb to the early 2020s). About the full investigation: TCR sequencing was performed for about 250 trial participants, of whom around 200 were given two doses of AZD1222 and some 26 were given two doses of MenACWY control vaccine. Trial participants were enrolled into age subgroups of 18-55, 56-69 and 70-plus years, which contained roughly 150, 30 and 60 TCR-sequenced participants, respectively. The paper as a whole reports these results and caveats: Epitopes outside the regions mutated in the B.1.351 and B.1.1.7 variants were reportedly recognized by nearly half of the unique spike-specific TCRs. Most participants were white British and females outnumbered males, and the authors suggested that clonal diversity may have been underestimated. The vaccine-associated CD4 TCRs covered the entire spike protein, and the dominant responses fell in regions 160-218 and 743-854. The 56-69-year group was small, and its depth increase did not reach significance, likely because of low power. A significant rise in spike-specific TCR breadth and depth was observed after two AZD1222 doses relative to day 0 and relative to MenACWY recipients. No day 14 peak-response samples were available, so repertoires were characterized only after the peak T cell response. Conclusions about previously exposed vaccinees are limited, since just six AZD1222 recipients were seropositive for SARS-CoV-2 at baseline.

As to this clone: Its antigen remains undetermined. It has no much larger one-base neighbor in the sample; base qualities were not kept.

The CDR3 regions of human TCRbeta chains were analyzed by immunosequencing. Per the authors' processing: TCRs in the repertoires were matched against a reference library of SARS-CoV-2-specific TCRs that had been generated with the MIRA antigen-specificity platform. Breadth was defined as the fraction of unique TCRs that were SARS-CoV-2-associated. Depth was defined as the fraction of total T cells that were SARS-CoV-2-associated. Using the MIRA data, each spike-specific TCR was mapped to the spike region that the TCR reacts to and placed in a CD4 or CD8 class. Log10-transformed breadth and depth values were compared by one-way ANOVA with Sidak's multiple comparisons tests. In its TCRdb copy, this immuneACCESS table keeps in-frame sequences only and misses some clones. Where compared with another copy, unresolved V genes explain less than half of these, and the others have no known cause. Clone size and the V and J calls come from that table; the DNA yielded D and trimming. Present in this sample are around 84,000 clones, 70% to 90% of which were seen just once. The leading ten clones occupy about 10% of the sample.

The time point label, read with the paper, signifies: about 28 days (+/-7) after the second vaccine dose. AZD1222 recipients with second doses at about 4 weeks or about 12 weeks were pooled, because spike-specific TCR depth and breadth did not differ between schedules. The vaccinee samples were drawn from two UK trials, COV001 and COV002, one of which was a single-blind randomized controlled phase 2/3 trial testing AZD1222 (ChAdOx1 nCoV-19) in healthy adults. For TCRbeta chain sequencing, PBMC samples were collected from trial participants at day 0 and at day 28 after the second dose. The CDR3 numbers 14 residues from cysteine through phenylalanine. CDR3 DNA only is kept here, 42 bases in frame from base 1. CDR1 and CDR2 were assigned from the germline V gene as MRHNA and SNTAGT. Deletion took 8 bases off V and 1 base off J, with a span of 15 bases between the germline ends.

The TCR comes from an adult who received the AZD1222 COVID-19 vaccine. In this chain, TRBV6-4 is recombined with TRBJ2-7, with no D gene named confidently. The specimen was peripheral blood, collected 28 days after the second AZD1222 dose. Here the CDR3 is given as CASAPDGESYEQYF. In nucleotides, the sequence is TGTGCCAGCGCACCGGACGGCGAATCCTACGAGCAGTACTTC.